The 20 T cell receptor beta chains in this list originate from one sample, sequenced in a study of beta chain features in type 1 diabetes. The whole isolated RNA underwent reverse transcription, so sequencing captured expressed TCRB transcripts. The protocol was immunoSEQ multiplex PCR, while the TCRdb copy is restricted to in-frame clones and leaves out a portion. Of 970,000 or so clones listed, roughly 15% are singletons. The sequenced sample consisted of naive CD4+ T cells from blood. Receptor source: a woman under 30 in good health.

The chain links TRBV7-9 to TRBJ2-7; 12 bases fit TRBD1. V shed 2 bases, J shed 3 bases, and the junction held 14 bases outside the gene matches. CDR1 is SEHNR, CDR2 FQNEAQ, per germline (reference sequence). The CDR3 is 19 amino acids. CDR3 region: CASSLRGQGARGTFYEQYF. The CDR3 DNA reads TGTGCCAGCAGCTTACGGGGACAGGGGGCGCGAGGTACCTTCTACGAGCAGTACTTC.

The chain couples TRBV9 to TRBJ2-7, with 9 bases lining up with TRBD1. The CDR3 loop spans 14 amino acids. V trimming: 4 bases; J trimming: 3 bases; junction bases outside the gene matches: 5. Per germline, CDR1 SGDLS and CDR2 YYNGEE. DNA of the CDR3: TGTGCCAGCAGCCCCCGGGACAGGGTCTACGAGCAGTACTTC. Translated: CASSPRDRVYEQYF. The full variable domain, in which reference TRBV9 and TRBJ2-7 provide the parts outside the CDR3, is DSGVTQTPKHLITATGQRVTLRCSPRSGDLSVYWYQQSLDQGLQFLIQYYNGEERAKGNILERFSAQQFPDLHSELNLSSLELGDSALYFCASSPRDRVYEQYFGPGTRLTVT.

This clone has just a few counts. This chain connects TRBV2 to TRBJ2-5; 7 bases line up with TRBD1. CDR3 length: 13 residues. Germline-derived CDR1 and CDR2 are SNHLY and FYNNEI. The trim removed 5 bases at V and 2 bases at J, leaving 2 bases unmatched. The CDR3 region has the DNA TGTGCCAGCAGTAGGGACAGACAAGAGACCCAGTACTTC. It encodes CASSRDRQETQYF.

V gene TRBV2 combines with J gene TRBJ1-1; D remains unclear. Germline V gene data show CDR1 as SNHLY and CDR2 as FYNNEI. CDR3 length equals 12 residues. V was cut by 6 bases and J by 11 bases, with 16 bases left in between. The CDR3 spells CASSRNVPRAFF. The CDR3 DNA reads TGTGCCAGCAGCCGCAACGTGCCGCGGGCTTTCTTT. The full variable domain, rest sourced from reference TRBV2 and TRBJ1-1, is EPEVTQTPSHQVTQMGQEVILRCVPISNHLYFYWYRQILGQKVEFLVSFYNNEISEKSEIFDDQFSVERPDGSNFTLKIRSTKLEDSAMYFCASSRNVPRAFFGQGTRLTVV.

This sequence joins TRBV28 and TRBJ1-2, with D unclear. Germline CDR1 and CDR2: MDHEN and SYDVKM. Trimming stripped 7 bases from V and 8 bases from J, with 20 bases between. This CDR3 contains 14 residues. CDR3 amino acids: CASTLGRASRGYTF. The CDR3 region has the DNA TGTGCCAGCACCCTCGGACGGGCGTCGAGAGGCTACACCTTC.

For this clone: Distinct nucleotide sequences in the sample also encode this CDR3. The chain is built from TRBV28 and TRBJ2-3; D might be TRBD2 (6 bases). The germline gives CDR1 MDHEN, CDR2 SYDVKM. Trimming took off 3 bases at V and 0 bases at J, with 7 bases between the two ends. The CDR3 totals 14 residues. The CDR3 DNA follows: TGTGCCAGCAGTTTTGGGGGGAGCACAGATACGCAGTATTTT. Its translation is CASSFGGSTDTQYF.

This clone has just a few counts. This chain uses TRBV7-2 with TRBJ2-1; 8 bases match TRBD2. Losses at the gene ends were 5 bases for V and 10 bases for J; bases not matched to a gene: 7. The CDR3 length is 13 residues. Germline V lookup: CDR1 SGHTA, CDR2 FQGNSA. The chain's CDR3 is CASSPTGGREQFF. The CDR3 nucleotides read TGTGCCAGCAGCCCAACGGGGGGGAGGGAGCAGTTCTTC.

Only a few counts were recorded for this clone. V gene TRBV15 combines with J gene TRBJ2-1; D uncertain. CDR1 is LNHNV and CDR2 is YYDKDF in the germline V gene (reference sequence). V was cut by 6 bases and J by 15 bases, with 18 bases left in between. The CDR3 spans 12 residues. The CDR3 sequence: CATRLMSGPVFF. CDR3 coding DNA: TGTGCCACCAGACTTATGAGTGGACCCGTGTTCTTC.

The genes are TRBV27 and TRBJ2-7; 8 nucleotides match TRBD2. The CDR3 is 14 residues long. The V gene end was trimmed by 6 bases and the J gene end by 2 bases; junction bases not matched to a gene: 6. CDR1 MNHEY and CDR2 SMNVEV come from the germline V gene (reference sequence). DNA for the CDR3: TGTGCCAGCAGGGCCGGCGGGAGGCCCTACGAGCAGTACTTC. This codes for CASRAGGRPYEQYF.

In its sample, this clone was seen a few times. This chain joins TRBV9 and TRBJ2-1; D is perhaps TRBD2 (6 bases). The CDR3 loop spans 18 amino acids. Germline values: CDR1 SGDLS, CDR2 YYNGEE. V was pared by 0 bases and J by 5 bases, with 21 bases between. CDR3 residues: CASSVDRPGLKKNNEQFF. The CDR3 nucleotides read TGTGCCAGCAGCGTAGACAGACCGGGACTTAAAAAAAACAATGAGCAGTTCTTC. The whole variable domain, filled in from reference TRBV9 and TRBJ2-1, reads DSGVTQTPKHLITATGQRVTLRCSPRSGDLSVYWYQQSLDQGLQFLIQYYNGEERAKGNILERFSAQQFPDLHSELNLSSLELGDSALYFCASSVDRPGLKKNNEQFFGPGTRLTVL.

This clone was recorded a few times. The gene calls are TRBV11-2 and TRBJ2-2; 7 nucleotides agree with TRBD2. Trimming cost V 1 base and J 5 bases; bases outside gene matches: 7. Germline lookup yields CDR1 SGHAT and CDR2 FQNNGV. The CDR3 runs to 16 residues. The chain's CDR3 is CASSLAGGSGTGELFF. Here the CDR3 DNA reads TGTGCCAGCAGCTTAGCCGGCGGGAGTGGTACCGGGGAGCTGTTTTTT.

The chain links TRBV7-9 to TRBJ2-3, with D unclear. The V gene's germline CDR1 is SEHNR and CDR2 FQNEAQ (reference sequence). The CDR3 totals 14 residues. Between the trimmed V and J ends, which lost 3 bases and 0 bases, there was a span of 7 bases. CDR3 amino acids: CASSFGPSTDTQYF. CDR3 bases: TGTGCCAGCAGCTTTGGTCCGAGCACAGATACGCAGTATTTT.

The rearrangement links TRBV7-6 to TRBJ2-7, with 9 nucleotides matching TRBD1. The CDR3 runs 14 residues. Germline lookup yields CDR1 SGHVS and CDR2 FNYEAQ. Losses at the gene ends were 5 bases for V and 2 bases for J; bases not matched to a gene: 4. This CDR3 reads CASSRGQGPYEQYF. CDR3 bases: TGTGCCAGCAGCCGGGGACAGGGACCCTACGAGCAGTACTTC. The whole variable domain, remainder taken from reference TRBV7-6 and TRBJ2-7, is GAGVSQSPRYKVTKRGQDVALRCDPISGHVSLYWYRQALGQGPEFLTYFNYEAQQDKSGLPNDRFSAERPEGSISTLTIQRTEQRDSAMYRCASSRGQGPYEQYFGPGTRLTVT.

This clone appeared a few times. The sample holds other DNA sequences that translate to the same CDR3. The chain joins TRBV20-1 to TRBJ1-2; 9 positions match TRBD1. V shed 4 bases and J 7 bases; nucleotides not matched to a gene: 1. The V gene's germline CDR1 is DFQATT and CDR2 SNEGSKA (reference sequence). The CDR3 loop spans 11 amino acids. The DNA for the CDR3 is TGCAGTGCTAAGACAGGGGGTGGCTACACCTTC. Protein product: CSAKTGGGYTF.

This clone has more than one count but fewer than ten. The V and J genes are TRBV6-6 and TRBJ1-2; D gene unclear. V was clipped by 5 bases and J by 7 bases, with 11 bases between them. This CDR3 contains 12 residues. Germline V gene data show CDR1 as MNHNY and CDR2 as SVGAGI (reference sequence). The chain's CDR3 is CASSIPQGGYTF. CDR3 nucleotides: TGTGCCAGCAGTATCCCGCAAGGTGGCTACACCTTC.

This clone was picked up a small number of times. V is TRBV5-4 and J is TRBJ2-7; 9 bases align to TRBD2. The CDR3 contains 18 residues. Germline V CDR1 and CDR2: SGHNT, YYREEE (reference sequence). Trimming at V came to 4 bases and at J to 3 bases, leaving 17 bases not matched to a gene. CDR3 DNA sequence: TGTGCCAGCAGCCAAGGGGATGCGGGAGGGACGGGTAGCTACGAGCAGTACTTC. Translating gives CASSQGDAGGTGSYEQYF.

The J gene is TRBJ2-5, the V gene TRBV7-3; TRBD1 matches 9 bases. Germline V gene sequence: CDR1 SGHTA, CDR2 FQGTGA. V shed 0 bases, J shed 3 bases, and the junction held 2 bases outside the gene matches. The CDR3 consists of 15 residues. The CDR3, as DNA: TGTGCCAGCAGCTTAACCCGGGACAGGGAAGAGACCCAGTACTTC. It is translated as CASSLTRDREETQYF.

This clone turned up a few times. The chain joins TRBV7-9 to TRBJ1-4; D is possibly TRBD1 (6 bases). Germline V lookup: CDR1 SEHNR, CDR2 FQNEAQ (reference sequence). V lost 5 bases and J 8 bases, leaving 15 bases between the germline ends. The CDR3 runs 14 residues. The CDR3 DNA reads TGTGCCAGCAGCGCGTCAGGGGCGCTGGAAAAACTGTTTTTT. Translated, it gives CASSASGALEKLFF.

This clone showed up just a few times. This chain uses TRBV4-1 with TRBJ2-1; D possibly corresponds to TRBD2 (6 bases). Germline values: CDR1 MGHRA, CDR2 YSYEKL. The CDR3 covers 15 residues. V lost 1 base, J lost 6 bases, and 13 bases lay in between. CDR3 coding DNA: TGCGCCAGCAGCCAAGGTTTTTCGGGAGTCAATGAGCAGTTCTTC. Translation: CASSQGFSGVNEQFF.

V and J are TRBV13 and TRBJ1-3, with D uncertain. The CDR3 is 14 residues long. V gave up 0 bases and J gave up 0 bases, with 3 bases separating them. Germline CDR1 and CDR2: PRHDT and FYEKMQ (reference sequence). The CDR3 nucleotides read TGTGCCAGCAGCTTAGGTAACTCTGGAAACACCATATATTTT. Amino acids: CASSLGNSGNTIYF.